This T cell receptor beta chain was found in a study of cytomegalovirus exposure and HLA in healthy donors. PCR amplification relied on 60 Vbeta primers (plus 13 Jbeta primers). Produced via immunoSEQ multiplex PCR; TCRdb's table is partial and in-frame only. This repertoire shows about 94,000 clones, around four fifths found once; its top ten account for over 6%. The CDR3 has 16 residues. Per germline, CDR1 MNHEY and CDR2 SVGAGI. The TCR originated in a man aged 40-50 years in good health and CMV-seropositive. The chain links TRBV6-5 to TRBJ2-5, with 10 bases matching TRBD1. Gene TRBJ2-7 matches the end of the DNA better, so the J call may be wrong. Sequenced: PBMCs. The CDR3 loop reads CASSYRYRDRGNEQYF. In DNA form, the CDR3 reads TGTGCCAGCAGTTACCGTTACCGGGACAGGGGCAACGAGCAGTACTTC.